This entry lists 21 T cell receptor beta chains sequenced from one sample in a study of CD8 T cells in ankylosing spondylitis. General study findings and limits: Among TCR beta sequences, a motif of eight highly homologous variants appeared characteristic of ankylosing spondylitis blood.

TCRdb reprocessed the 5' RACE reads via MiXCR and lists one record per CDR3 protein. This table holds 500,000 to 550,000 distinct CDR3 sequences, roughly 13% found once. The antigens for these receptors are not known. The material sequenced was blood, either unsorted or a sorted T cell fraction (not recorded which). The source of these receptors is a male donor with ankylosing spondylitis.

The chain uses TRBV20-1 and TRBJ2-1, with 9 bases lining up with TRBD2. The CDR3 sequence is 14 residues long. Germline assignment: CDR1 DFQATT and CDR2 SNEGSKA (reference sequence). V lost 6 bases, J lost 3 bases, and 6 bases stayed unmatched. The CDR3 loop reads CSAESGRYYNEQFF. DNA of the CDR3: TGCAGTGCGGAAAGCGGGAGGTACTACAATGAGCAGTTCTTC.

This clonotype has ten or more counts. This sequence joins TRBV5-1 and TRBJ2-1; TRBD1 might be the D (5 bases). This CDR3 spans 14 amino acids. CDR1 and CDR2 from the germline V gene are SGHRS and YFSETQ. Deletions cut 7 bases from V and 3 bases from J, with 14 bases between. DNA for the CDR3: TGCGCCAGCCAGGGTGGAGCGCGCTACAATGAGCAGTTCTTC. As protein: CASQGGARYNEQFF.

This clonotype has only a few counts. This chain links TRBV6-5 with TRBJ2-1, with TRBD2 identical over 7 bases. This CDR3 contains 17 residues. Germline V lookup: CDR1 MNHEY, CDR2 SVGAGI. V gave up 5 bases and J gave up 9 bases; unmatched junction bases: 19. This CDR3 reads CASSNKTYGSGVGEQFF. Here the CDR3 DNA reads TGTGCCAGCAGTAACAAAACCTACGGAAGCGGGGTGGGTGAGCAGTTCTTC.

This clonotype was detected many times. The V call is TRBV20-1, the J call TRBJ2-3; 15 bases line up with TRBD2. The germline CDR1 and CDR2 sequences are DFQATT and SNEGSKA (reference sequence). V lost 6 bases to trimming and J lost 0 bases; unmatched junction nucleotides: 10. The CDR3 contains 18 residues. The CDR3, as DNA: TGCAGTGCGTCGGGACTAGCGGGAGGTGACTCTAGCACAGATACGCAGTATTTT. Its translation is CSASGLAGGDSSTDTQYF.

There are a few counts of this clonotype. V gene TRBV20-1 combines with J gene TRBJ1-1; TRBD1 is a possible D gene (6 bases). Germline V gene data show CDR1 as DFQATT and CDR2 as SNEGSKA (reference sequence). V was shortened by 3 bases and J by 4 bases, with 12 bases between the two germline ends. CDR3 length equals 13 residues. CDR3: CSASQGMTTEAFF. The CDR3 DNA reads TGCAGTGCTAGTCAGGGGATGACCACTGAAGCTTTCTTT.

There are a few counts of this clonotype. The chain links TRBV16 to TRBJ1-1; 7 positions match TRBD1. The CDR3 is 14 residues long. The V segment lost 1 base and the J segment 5 bases; nucleotides outside the gene matches: 4. The germline V gene has CDR1 KGHSY and CDR2 FQNENV. CDR3 nucleotides: TGTGCCAGCAGCCAATGGCAGGGGGGGACTGAAGCTTTCTTT. Translating gives CASSQWQGGTEAFF.

This clonotype was counted only a few times. The CDR3 nucleotides read TGTGCCACGGGACTAGTCACCGGGGAGCTGTTTTTT. Translated: CATGLVTGELFF. The J gene is TRBJ2-2, the V gene TRBV10-3; 8 bases are shared with TRBD2. With V trimmed by 10 bases and J by 4 bases, 2 bases remained unmatched. This CDR3 has 12 amino acids. Looked up from germline, CDR1 is ENHRY and CDR2 is SYGVKD.

This clonotype turned up a few times. This chain uses TRBV24-1 with TRBJ2-2, with 7 bases fitting TRBD2. Germline V gene data show CDR1 as KGHDR and CDR2 as SFDVKD. This CDR3 has 19 amino acids. Unmatched junction bases numbered 20, after V lost 3 bases and J lost 8 bases. For the CDR3, the DNA is TGTGCCACCAGTGATGCCAGGGCGGCGGGAGACTCAGTTGGAGGGGAGCTGTTTTTT. Amino acid sequence: CATSDARAAGDSVGGELFF.

This clonotype was seen more than once but under ten times. CDR3 in amino acids: CASRPDEGGGANVLTF. The CDR3 nucleotides read TGTGCCAGCAGACCCGACGAAGGGGGTGGGGCCAACGTCCTGACTTTC. The chain carries TRBV6-1 and TRBJ2-6; D possibly corresponds to TRBD1 (6 bases). Trimming took off 6 bases at V and 3 bases at J, with 15 bases between the two ends. Looked up from germline, CDR1 is MNHNS and CDR2 is SASEGT. This CDR3 is 16 amino acids long.

This clonotype was detected a few times. For the CDR3, the DNA is TGCGCCAGCAGCCCCGGACAGGTTGAAGATACGCAGTATTTT. This gives the protein CASSPGQVEDTQYF. The chain uses TRBV5-1 and TRBJ2-3; 7 bases line up with TRBD1. Trimming at V came to 4 bases and at J to 5 bases, leaving 7 bases not matched to a gene. The CDR3 runs to 14 residues. Germline values: CDR1 SGHRS, CDR2 YFSETQ.

This clonotype was counted only a few times. The chain is built from TRBV12-3 or TRBV12-4 and TRBJ1-2; D not certain. The CDR3 length is 13 residues. V was pared by 5 bases and J by 3 bases, with 10 bases between. DNA for the CDR3: TGTGCCAGCAGTACGGGAACAGACTATGGCTACACCTTC. Encoded protein: CASSTGTDYGYTF.

This clonotype was seen ten or more times. The chain uses TRBV10-3 and TRBJ1-3, with a weak D call TRBD1 (6 bases). Trimming took off 7 bases at V and 3 bases at J, with 19 bases between the two ends. The CDR3 extends over 16 amino acids. Germline assignment: CDR1 ENHRY and CDR2 SYGVKD. The CDR3 nucleotides are TGTGCCATCACCCCCGGGGGGGGCCTCTTTGGAAACACCATATATTTT. It yields the protein CAITPGGGLFGNTIYF.

The rearrangement joins TRBV12-3 or TRBV12-4 to TRBJ1-1, with unresolved D. The V end lost 7 bases, the J end lost 1 base, and 10 bases lay between the germline ends. The CDR3 consists of 13 residues. The CDR3 coding sequence is TGTGCCAGCACCCTTATTGAGAACACTGAAGCTTTCTTT. It is translated as CASTLIENTEAFF.

This clonotype was seen repeatedly, ten times or more. The chain combines TRBV7-2 with TRBJ2-1; tentative D call: TRBD2 (7 bases). The CDR3 is 14 amino acids. The V gene lost 4 bases and the J gene lost 7 bases, with 14 bases spanning the gap. Germline CDR1 reads SGHTA; CDR2 reads FQGNSA. This CDR3 is CASSSRRGGNEQFF. The CDR3 region has the DNA TGTGCCAGCAGCTCTAGGAGGGGGGGGAATGAGCAGTTCTTC.

This clonotype has just a few counts. V is TRBV18 and J is TRBJ1-2; possibly TRBD1 for D (5 bases). The CDR3 loop spans 14 amino acids. Trimming left V 6 bases short and J 3 bases short, with 14 bases between. The germline V gene encodes CDR1 KGHSH and CDR2 LQKENI. Written as DNA, the CDR3 is TGTGCCAGCTCTCTCTCGACAGAAGACTATGGCTACACCTTC. Amino acids: CASSLSTEDYGYTF.

J is TRBJ1-2 and V is TRBV14; TRBD1 is a possible D gene (5 bases). From germline, CDR1 is SGHDN and CDR2 FVKESK. The V end was cut by 3 bases, the J end by 3 bases, with 11 bases between. The CDR3 length is 14 residues. CDR3 protein: CASSHAGTDYGYTF. As DNA, the CDR3 is TGTGCCAGCAGCCATGCCGGGACGGACTATGGCTACACCTTC.

This clonotype was counted at least ten times. The CDR3 DNA reads TGTGCCAGCAGCCAATACACCAAGGAGCAGTTCTTC. It is translated as CASSQYTKEQFF. The chain links TRBV14 to TRBJ2-1; D is uncertain. V lost 2 bases to trimming and J lost 10 bases, with 9 bases between them. Germline V CDR1 and CDR2: SGHDN, FVKESK. This CDR3 is built from 12 residues.

The V call is TRBV5-6, the J call TRBJ2-1, with 8 nucleotides matching TRBD2. V trimming: 4 bases; J trimming: 13 bases; junction bases outside the gene matches: 10. The CDR3 covers 13 residues. CDR1 SGHDT and CDR2 YYEEEE come from the germline V gene. The CDR3 spells CASSPGTSGSQFF. CDR3 coding DNA: TGTGCCAGCAGCCCGGGGACCAGCGGGAGTCAGTTCTTC.

In this sample, this clonotype turned up a few times. This rearrangement joins TRBV7-9 to TRBJ2-2; no firm D call. This CDR3 region has 13 residues. The V end lost 7 bases, the J end lost 3 bases, and 9 bases lay between the germline ends. CDR1 and CDR2 (germline): SEHNR, FQNEAQ (reference sequence). The CDR3 DNA is TGTGCCAGCAATTTACCAGACACCGGGGAGCTGTTTTTT. Its translation is CASNLPDTGELFF.

This clonotype was recorded a few times. The chain employs TRBV5-6 and TRBJ2-1, with D possibly matching TRBD1 (7 bases). V lost 4 bases to trimming and J lost 4 bases, with 18 bases between them. CDR3 length: 16 amino acids. CDR1 SGHDT and CDR2 YYEEEE come from the germline V gene. DNA for the CDR3: TGTGCCAGCAGCCACCAGGGGGGTCTAGCGTACAATGAGCAGTTCTTC. The encoded protein is CASSHQGGLAYNEQFF.

This clonotype was counted between two and nine times. J is TRBJ2-2 and V is TRBV3-1; D is unclear. This CDR3 comprises 12 residues. The germline gives CDR1 LGHDT, CDR2 YNNKEL (reference sequence). Trimming left V 1 base short and J 7 bases short, with 4 bases between. CDR3 coding DNA: TGTGCCAGCAGCCAAGCTGGCGGGGAGCTGTTTTTT. Translating it yields CASSQAGGELFF.